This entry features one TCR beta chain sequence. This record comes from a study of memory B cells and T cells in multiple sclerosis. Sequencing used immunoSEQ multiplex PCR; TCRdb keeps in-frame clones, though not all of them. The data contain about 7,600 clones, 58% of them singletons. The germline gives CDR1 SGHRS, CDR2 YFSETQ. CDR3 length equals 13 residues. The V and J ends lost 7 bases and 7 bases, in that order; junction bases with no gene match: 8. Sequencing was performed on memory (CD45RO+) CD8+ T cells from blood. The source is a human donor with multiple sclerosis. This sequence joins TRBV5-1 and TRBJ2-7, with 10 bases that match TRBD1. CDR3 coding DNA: TGCGCCAGCTACGGGACAGGGGACCATGAGCAGTACTTC. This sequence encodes CASYGTGDHEQYF.